These 27 T cell receptor beta chains came from one sample sequenced in a study of a mutant IDH1 vaccine in newly diagnosed glioma. These receptors are not linked to any known antigen. Time point: week 5, during vaccination. Every vaccine dose comprised 300 ug of mutant IDH1 20-mer peptide plus topical imiquimod. Profiled with immunoSEQ multiplex PCR; TCRdb holds only in-frame clones, not every one. The sample carries more than 35,000 clones, approximately 85% recorded once. The input for sequencing was PBMCs, taken from a glioma patient whose treatment included an IDH1 peptide vaccine. These receptors originate from a man aged 35 to 55 with glioma.

To note about this clone: A read error may produce the germline difference seen at one junction end. V usage is TRBV28 and J usage is TRBJ1-5; TRBD1 agrees at 9 bases. The CDR3 loop spans 17 amino acids. Germline values: CDR1 MDHEN, CDR2 SYDVKM. The CDR3 DNA follows: TGTGCCAGCATTTTACAGGGGGCGAACCTCAGCAATCAGCCCCAGCATTTT. Translating gives CASILQGANLSNQPQHF.

The J gene is TRBJ2-7, the V gene TRBV6-5; 13 bases agree with TRBD2. V lost 11 bases and J lost 3; bases outside the gene matches: 7. Germline V gene data show CDR1 as MNHEY and CDR2 as SVGAGI. The CDR3 has 14 amino acids. The CDR3 here is CACKGTSGIYEQYF. CDR3 in DNA: TGTGCCTGCAAGGGGACTAGCGGGATCTACGAGCAGTACTTC.

This chain connects TRBV9 to TRBJ2-5; tentative D call: TRBD2 (7 bases). Trimming took off 2 bases at V and 2 bases at J, with 19 bases between the two ends. This CDR3 contains 17 residues. Germline V gene data show CDR1 as SGDLS and CDR2 as YYNGEE. CDR3 sequence (DNA): TGTGCCAGCAGCGTCAGCCCTGGGGGGGCCGGTCAAGAGACCCAGTACTTC. The encoded protein is CASSVSPGGAGQETQYF.

The CDR3 DNA reads TGTGCCAGTAAGGGACAGACCAGCCTCTTCAATCAGCCCCAGCATTTT. It codes for CASKGQTSLFNQPQHF. This chain connects TRBV19 to TRBJ1-5; 7 bases align to TRBD1. The V gene end was trimmed by 7 bases and the J gene end by 3 bases; junction bases not matched to a gene: 12. The CDR3 sequence is 16 residues long. Germline-derived CDR1 and CDR2 are LNHDA and SQIVND (reference sequence).

The rearrangement links TRBV9 to TRBJ2-5; D may correspond to TRBD1 or TRBD2 (5 bases each). CDR1 is SGDLS, CDR2 YYNGEE, per germline. Deletions cut 4 bases from V and 0 bases from J, with 13 bases between. The CDR3 is 15 amino acids. CDR3 DNA sequence: TGTGCCAGCAGCCGGGACGGAGAGTACCAAGAGACCCAGTACTTC. It translates to CASSRDGEYQETQYF.

The chain combines TRBV25-1 with TRBJ2-1; D is perhaps TRBD1 (5 bases). The CDR3 loop spans 15 amino acids. From germline, CDR1 is MGHDK and CDR2 SYGVNS. Trimming shortened V by 0 bases and J by 8 bases, and 14 bases separated the two germline ends. The CDR3 loop is CASSEYRVRTDEQFF. The CDR3 DNA reads TGTGCCAGCAGTGAATACAGGGTGCGTACCGATGAGCAGTTCTTC.

The chain has TRBV7-2 and TRBJ2-7; 7 bases align to TRBD2. In germline, CDR1 is SGHTA, CDR2 FQGNSA. Trimming took 1 base from V and 7 from J; bases not matched to a gene: 13. The CDR3 covers 16 residues. This CDR3 reads CASSLGSVGTTREQYF. The CDR3 bases are TGTGCCAGCAGCTTAGGTTCCGTTGGGACTACGAGGGAGCAGTACTTC.

V usage is TRBV10-3 and J usage is TRBJ1-5; D perhaps matches TRBD1 (6 bases). Germline loops: CDR1 ENHRY, CDR2 SYGVKD. V was shortened by 0 bases and J by 0 bases, with 12 bases between the two germline ends. The CDR3 sequence is 17 residues long. The CDR3 sequence: CAISESLGQTSNQPQHF. The CDR3 DNA reads TGTGCCATCAGTGAGTCGTTAGGACAGACTAGCAATCAGCCCCAGCATTTT.

V usage is TRBV19 and J usage is TRBJ2-5; D not certain. Germline CDR1 reads LNHDA; CDR2 reads SQIVND (reference sequence). Deletions cut 3 bases from V and 2 bases from J, with 16 bases between. CDR3 size: 16 residues. CDR3 in amino acids: CASSMSLGVIQETQYF. CDR3 in DNA: TGTGCCAGTAGTATGAGTTTGGGCGTAATACAAGAGACCCAGTACTTC. The whole variable domain, remainder taken from reference TRBV19 and TRBJ2-5, is DGGITQSPKYLFRKEGQNVTLSCEQNLNHDAMYWYRQDPGQGLRLIYYSQIVNDFQKGDIAEGYSVSREKKESFPLTVTSAQKNPTAFYLCASSMSLGVIQETQYFGPGTRLLVL.

This clone was detected only once. This chain joins TRBV4-3 and TRBJ2-3; 8 nucleotides align to TRBD1. This CDR3 is built from 18 residues. Losses at the gene ends were 4 bases for V and 0 bases for J; bases not matched to a gene: 12. Germline CDR1 and CDR2: LGHNA and YSLEER. Here the CDR3 DNA reads TGCGCCAGCAGCCCTAGACAGGGGCCGCGACCTAGCACAGATACGCAGTATTTT. This translates into CASSPRQGPRPSTDTQYF.

This sequence joins TRBV19 and TRBJ1-2; tentative D call: TRBD1 (6 bases). CDR1 and CDR2 (germline): LNHDA, SQIVND (reference sequence). Between the trimmed V and J ends, which lost 5 bases and 4 bases, there was a span of 14 bases. This CDR3 is 14 amino acids long. The CDR3 protein is CASSPQGVGYGYTF. CDR3 coding DNA: TGTGCCAGTAGTCCACAGGGAGTGGGCTATGGCTACACCTTC.

The J gene is TRBJ2-2, the V gene TRBV27, with a weak D call TRBD1 (5 bases). This CDR3 has 12 amino acids. CDR1 and CDR2 from the germline V gene are MNHEY and SMNVEV (reference sequence). V dropped 3 bases and J dropped 7 bases, with 6 bases sitting between them. This CDR3 is CASSFRVGELFF. CDR3 coding DNA: TGTGCCAGCAGTTTCAGGGTCGGGGAGCTGTTTTTT.

This clone has only one observation. This chain joins TRBV15 and TRBJ1-5, with D perhaps TRBD1 (5 bases). Germline V gene data show CDR1 as LNHNV and CDR2 as YYDKDF (reference sequence). Trimming pared 1 base from V and 7 bases from J, leaving 14 bases between. The CDR3 consists of 15 residues. Written as DNA, the CDR3 is TGTGCCACCAGCAGAGGCGGGCTACGGGGGCAGCCCCAGCATTTT. Protein sequence: CATSRGGLRGQPQHF.

V usage is TRBV15 and J usage is TRBJ2-7, with D uncertain. The CDR3 runs 14 residues. Germline CDR1 and CDR2: LNHNV and YYDKDF (reference sequence). V was pared by 1 base and J by 3 bases, with 10 bases between. CDR3 protein: CATSRVPNFYEQYF. For the CDR3, the DNA is TGTGCCACCAGCAGAGTCCCGAACTTCTACGAGCAGTACTTC. Complete variable domain (other parts from reference TRBV15 and TRBJ2-7): DAMVIQNPRYQVTQFGKPVTLSCSQTLNHNVMYWYQQKSSQAPKLLFHYYDKDFNNEADTPDNFQSRRPNTSFCFLDIRSPGLGDTAMYLCATSRVPNFYEQYFGPGTRLTVT.

The chain links TRBV6-1 to TRBJ2-7; 7 bases agree with TRBD2. Per germline, CDR1 MNHNS and CDR2 SASEGT. V trimming: 6 bases; J trimming: 9 bases; junction bases outside the gene matches: 8. The CDR3 loop spans 12 amino acids. Written as DNA, the CDR3 is TGTGCCAGCAGCGGAGTGGGAGGGGTGCAGTACTTC. Translation: CASSGVGGVQYF.

The chain uses TRBV5-1 and TRBJ1-4; maybe TRBD1 (6 bases). From germline, CDR1 is SGHRS and CDR2 YFSETQ. Trimming removed 3 bases from V and 3 bases from J, with 15 bases in between. This CDR3 region has 16 residues. The CDR3 DNA sequence: TGCGCCAGCAGCTCGGGATACGGGGGCTCTAATGAAAAACTGTTTTTT. This translates into CASSSGYGGSNEKLFF.

The V call is TRBV10-3, the J call TRBJ2-5; D possibly corresponds to TRBD1 (6 bases). Germline values: CDR1 ENHRY, CDR2 SYGVKD. The CDR3 sequence is 16 residues long. V was cut by 2 bases and J by 3 bases, with 16 bases left in between. CDR3 nucleotide sequence: TGTGCCATCAGTGAGCTCGACGACAGGTTAGAAGAGACCCAGTACTTC. Translated, it gives CAISELDDRLEETQYF.

J is TRBJ2-2 and V is TRBV29-1; either TRBD1 or TRBD2 may supply D (5 bases each). V lost 7 bases to trimming and J lost 5 bases, with 20 bases between them. This CDR3 is 15 amino acids long. Germline V CDR1 and CDR2: SQVTM, ANQGSEA. CDR3 nucleotides: TGCAGCGCGATCTTACCGGGGCAGGGAACCGGGGAGCTGTTTTTT. This gives the protein CSAILPGQGTGELFF.

This clone was seen a handful of times. J is TRBJ1-5 and V is TRBV9; no definite D call. V dropped 3 bases and J dropped 5 bases, with 9 bases sitting between them. This CDR3 region has 13 residues. CDR1 and CDR2 from the germline V gene are SGDLS and YYNGEE. The DNA for the CDR3 is TGTGCCAGCAGCGCGTCAGCTGATCAGCCCCAGCATTTT. Its translation is CASSASADQPQHF. Full variable domain (remainder filled in from reference TRBV9 and TRBJ1-5): DSGVTQTPKHLITATGQRVTLRCSPRSGDLSVYWYQQSLDQGLQFLIQYYNGEERAKGNILERFSAQQFPDLHSELNLSSLELGDSALYFCASSASADQPQHFGDGTRLSIL.

The V call is TRBV6-6, the J call TRBJ2-1; maybe TRBD2 (5 bases). This CDR3 is built from 13 residues. The V gene lost 5 bases and the J gene lost 8 bases, with 13 bases spanning the gap. CDR1 is MNHNY and CDR2 is SVGAGI in the germline V gene (reference sequence). Here the CDR3 reads CASSMPPGYEQFF. For the CDR3, the DNA is TGTGCCAGCAGTATGCCCCCGGGGTATGAGCAGTTCTTC.

The V gene is TRBV7-2, the J gene TRBJ1-5; D is unclear. The CDR3 consists of 15 residues. Germline V CDR1 and CDR2: SGHTA, FQGNSA. The V gene lost 4 bases and the J gene lost 4 bases, with 14 bases spanning the gap. CDR3 in amino acids: CASSYTSEVNQPQHF. CDR3 nucleotides: TGTGCCAGCAGCTATACCAGTGAGGTAAATCAGCCCCAGCATTTT.

The V and J genes are TRBV19 and TRBJ2-3; 7 bases are a match to TRBD2. Trimming removed 0 bases from V and 0 bases from J; junction bases left unmatched: 6. The germline gives CDR1 LNHDA, CDR2 SQIVND (reference sequence). The CDR3 has 17 residues. As DNA, the CDR3 is TGTGCCAGTAGTATAGATCGTACTAGCGCGAGCACAGATACGCAGTATTTT. Protein sequence: CASSIDRTSASTDTQYF.

The chain links TRBV11-2 to TRBJ2-1, with 12 bases matching TRBD2. V shed 1 base, J shed 7 bases, and the junction held 11 bases outside the gene matches. Germline V gives CDR1 SGHAT, CDR2 FQNNGV. CDR3 size: 18 residues. CDR3 region: CASSLGRLAGGPKNEQFF. CDR3 nucleotides: TGTGCCAGCAGCTTAGGTCGGCTAGCGGGAGGGCCTAAAAATGAGCAGTTCTTC.

The chain uses TRBV5-8 and TRBJ2-4; perhaps TRBD2 as D (6 bases). The germline V gene has CDR1 SGHTS and CDR2 YDEGEE. Trimming shortened V by 4 bases and J by 4 bases, and 18 bases separated the two germline ends. The length of the CDR3 is 16 residues. CDR3 DNA sequence: TGTGCCAGCAGCATCGACAGAGCCGGAGGGAAAAACATTCAGTACTTC. It is translated as CASSIDRAGGKNIQYF.

This clone was found once. V and J are TRBV29-1 and TRBJ2-1; 8 bases match TRBD2. CDR1 is SQVTM and CDR2 is ANQGSEA in the germline V gene. The length of the CDR3 is 15 residues. V lost 1 base, J lost 5 bases, and 7 bases stayed unmatched. The CDR3 protein is CSVEGRGLGHNEQFF. The CDR3 coding sequence is TGCAGCGTTGAAGGCCGGGGACTAGGACACAATGAGCAGTTCTTC.

The CDR3 bases are TGTGCCAGCAGCCGGGCGGGGGTCTCGGGCACTGAAGCTTTCTTT. It codes for CASSRAGVSGTEAFF. The genes are TRBV6-5 and TRBJ1-1, with a tentative D call TRBD1 (5 bases). Per germline, CDR1 MNHEY and CDR2 SVGAGI. This CDR3 contains 15 residues. V lost 6 bases and J 4 bases, leaving 18 bases between the germline ends.

The chain links TRBV6-6 to TRBJ2-5; D gene unclear. Germline lookup yields CDR1 MNHNY and CDR2 SVGAGI (reference sequence). The V gene lost 0 bases and the J gene lost 3 bases, with 8 bases spanning the gap. CDR3 size: 14 residues. CDR3 nucleotides: TGTGCCAGCAGTTACTCAGTGGCGAAAGAGACCCAGTACTTC. Its protein product is CASSYSVAKETQYF.